The 10 T cell receptor beta chains below all came from one sample that was sequenced in a study of CXCR3-negative and CXCR3-positive naive CD8 T cells. Whole-study findings and limits: CXCR3-positive naive cells had TRB CDR3s that were more hydrophobic than CXCR3-negative naive cells had.

Antigens of these TCRs are unknown. Via 5' RACE with UMI labels, TRB cDNA libraries were prepared. TCRdb reanalyzed the 5' RACE reads, giving one entry per CDR3 protein sequence and no DNA. The listing contains 75,000 to 100,000 distinct CDR3 sequences. Material for sequencing was naive CXCR3+ CD8+ T cells from blood. Documented subset: CD45RO-CCR7+CD27+CD95- naive CD8+ T cells expressing CXCR3 (TNR3+). The receptors shown here come from a human donor in good health. Some clones in this sample may be carry-over from other donors' samples.

The chain carries TRBV7-2 and TRBJ2-5; TCRdb's D gene call, TRBD2, goes unchecked for lack of DNA. Per germline, CDR1 SGHTA and CDR2 FQGNSA. The CDR3 consists of 15 residues. CDR3: CASSLLPGEGETQYF.

V usage is TRBV27 and J usage is TRBJ2-1. CDR3 length equals 13 residues. CDR1 and CDR2 from the germline V gene are MNHEY and SMNVEV (reference sequence). CDR3 sequence: CASSLLQTDEQFF.

This chain uses TRBV29-1 with TRBJ2-5. The CDR3 extends over 11 amino acids. Germline V CDR1 and CDR2: SQVTM, ANQGSEA. The CDR3 here is CSVVGEETQYF. Filled out from reference TRBV29-1 and TRBJ2-5, the complete variable domain reads SAVISQKPSRDICQRGTSLTIQCQVDSQVTMMFWYRQQPGQSLTLIATANQGSEATYESGFVIDKFPISRPNLTFSTLTVSNMSPEDSSIYLCSVVGEETQYFGPGTRLLVL.

The chain employs TRBV7-6 and TRBJ2-3; as DNA is missing, the TRBD1 call by TCRdb cannot be tested. CDR1 is SGHVS and CDR2 is FNYEAQ in the germline V gene. The CDR3 consists of 14 residues. CDR3 protein: CASSSGQLTDTQYF.

The chain joins TRBV3-1 to TRBJ2-7; TCRdb names TRBD1, which stays unverified in the absence of DNA. The germline gives CDR1 LGHDT, CDR2 YNNKEL (reference sequence). CDR3 length: 16 residues. CDR3 sequence reads: CASSPLSGTMSYEQYF.

The chain carries TRBV12-3 or TRBV12-4 and TRBJ1-1; TCRdb's D call of TRBD1 is untestable without DNA. This CDR3 contains 13 residues. The CDR3 region is CAIDRVGGTEAFF.

The chain links TRBV7-7 to TRBJ2-2; the TRBD1 assignment by TCRdb is unverifiable without DNA. Germline lookup yields CDR1 SSHAT and CDR2 FNYEAQ (reference sequence). CDR3 length: 16 amino acids. The chain's CDR3 is CASSHTGTENTGELFF.

J is TRBJ2-1 and V is TRBV5-1; without DNA, the TCRdb call of TRBD1 cannot be checked. The CDR3 consists of 14 residues. Germline V CDR1 and CDR2: SGHRS, YFSETQ. The chain's CDR3 is CASKRTGPLDEQFF.

J is TRBJ2-5 and V is TRBV2; TCRdb gives TRBD1 as the D gene, but with no DNA this cannot be confirmed. The CDR3 extends over 14 amino acids. Per the germline V gene, CDR1 is SNHLY and CDR2 is FYNNEI. This chain's CDR3 is CASIGTGLSETQYF.

The V gene is TRBV19, the J gene TRBJ2-6. CDR3 size: 16 residues. The V gene's germline CDR1 is LNHDA and CDR2 SQIVND (reference sequence). The CDR3 loop reads CASSISKITGANVLTF.